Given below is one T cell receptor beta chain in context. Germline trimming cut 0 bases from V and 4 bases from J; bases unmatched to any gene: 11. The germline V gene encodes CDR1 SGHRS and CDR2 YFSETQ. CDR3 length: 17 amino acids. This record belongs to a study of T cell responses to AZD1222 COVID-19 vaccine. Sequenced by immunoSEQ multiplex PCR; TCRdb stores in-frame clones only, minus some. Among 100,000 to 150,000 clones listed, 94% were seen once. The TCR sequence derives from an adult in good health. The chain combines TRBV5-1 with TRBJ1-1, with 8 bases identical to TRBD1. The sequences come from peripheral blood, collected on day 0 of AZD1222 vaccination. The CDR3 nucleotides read TGCGCCAGCAGCTTGGCTCCCCAGGGGGCCAGGGGCACTGAAGCTTTCTTT. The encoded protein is CASSLAPQGARGTEAFF.